This T cell receptor (beta chain) is drawn from a study of Ad26.COV2.S vaccination and SARS-CoV-2 variants. Clones were read by immunoSEQ multiplex PCR, and TCRdb kept only the in-frame ones, dropping some. This sample yields hundreds of thousands of clones, of which around 89% are seen a single time; nearly 1.5% belongs to the top ten. Noted treatment: about 20 received Ad26.COV2.S at low or high dose, single or two shots; roughly 5 received placebo; per-sample allocation not given. Samples came from day 63 after the first vaccine or placebo injection. Germline values: CDR1 SGHRS, CDR2 YFSETQ. The length of the CDR3 is 13 residues. V gave up 4 bases and J gave up 5 bases; unmatched junction bases: 6.

Material: peripheral blood, obtained in a trial of Ad26.COV2.S vaccine versus placebo. V usage is TRBV5-1 and J usage is TRBJ2-7; 7 nucleotides agree with TRBD1. The origin of this receptor is a person aged 18-65 years who received the Ad26.COV2.S COVID-19 vaccine or a placebo. This CDR3 is CASSAYRGDEQYF. CDR3 DNA sequence: TGCGCCAGCAGCGCTTACAGGGGCGACGAGCAGTACTTC.